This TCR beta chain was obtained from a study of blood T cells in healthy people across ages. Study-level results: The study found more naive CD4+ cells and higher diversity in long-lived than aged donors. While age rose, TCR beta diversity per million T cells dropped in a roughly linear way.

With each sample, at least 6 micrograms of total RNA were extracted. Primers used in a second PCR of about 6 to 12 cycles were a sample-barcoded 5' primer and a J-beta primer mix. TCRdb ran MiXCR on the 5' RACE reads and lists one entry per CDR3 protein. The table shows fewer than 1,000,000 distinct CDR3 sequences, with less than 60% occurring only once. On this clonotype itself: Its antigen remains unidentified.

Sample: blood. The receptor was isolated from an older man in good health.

CDR3 bases: TGCGCCAGCAGCCAAGAACTCCGGAACACTGAAGCTTTCTTT. Its protein product is CASSQELRNTEAFF. The J gene is TRBJ1-1, the V gene TRBV4-3; D not certain. The germline V gene encodes CDR1 LGHNA and CDR2 YSLEER. Trimming cost V 0 bases and J 1 base, with 6 bases left between them. The CDR3 covers 14 residues.